What follows describes a single T cell receptor beta chain. Per the original data handling: Nucleated cell number was recorded as an estimate derived from reference gene primer amplification. The method was immunoSEQ multiplex PCR; TCRdb's version includes in-frame clones alone and lacks a portion of them. V and J calls and clone size come straight from that table; D and trimming were deduced from the DNA. The sample yields about 400,000 clones, around 92% seen once. Recovery meant two consecutive negative NP/OP PCR tests, professional clearance, or resolved symptoms. This specimen comes from a study of blood T cell repertoires in COVID-19. Across the whole study: From T cells, B-cell-depleted T cells, or PBMCs came the material, which was cDNA or gDNA.

The V gene end was trimmed by 4 bases and the J gene end by 1 base; junction bases not matched to a gene: 5. Germline V gene data show CDR1 as LGHNA and CDR2 as YSLEER. The CDR3 loop spans 15 amino acids. This clonotype was sampled from a woman aged 30 to 39 who had recovered from COVID-19. The gene calls are TRBV4-3 and TRBJ1-1; 8 bases fit TRBD1. Sequencing was carried out using PBMCs or T cells enriched from blood (not recorded which). The CDR3 sequence: CASSPKDRANTEAFF. CDR3 DNA: TGCGCCAGCAGCCCCAAGGACAGGGCGAACACTGAAGCTTTCTTT.